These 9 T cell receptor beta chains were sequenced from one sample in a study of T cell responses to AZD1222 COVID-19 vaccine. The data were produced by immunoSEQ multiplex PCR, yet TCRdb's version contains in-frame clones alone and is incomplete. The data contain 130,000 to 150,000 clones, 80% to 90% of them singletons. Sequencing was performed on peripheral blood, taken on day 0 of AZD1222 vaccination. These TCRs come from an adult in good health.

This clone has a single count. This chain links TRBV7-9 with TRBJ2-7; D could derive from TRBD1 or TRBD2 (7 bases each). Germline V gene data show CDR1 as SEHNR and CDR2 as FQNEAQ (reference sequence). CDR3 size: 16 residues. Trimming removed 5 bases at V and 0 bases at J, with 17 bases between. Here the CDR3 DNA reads TGTGCCAGCAGCCTACAGGGGAGGGGGGTCTCCTACGAGCAGTACTTC. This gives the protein CASSLQGRGVSYEQYF.

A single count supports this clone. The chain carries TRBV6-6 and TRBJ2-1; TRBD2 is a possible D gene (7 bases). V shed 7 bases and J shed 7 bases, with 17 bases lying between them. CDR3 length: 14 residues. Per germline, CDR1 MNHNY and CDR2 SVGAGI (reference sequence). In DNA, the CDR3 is TGTGCCAGCACACTGGGGGGGGCTGGGAATGAGCAGTTCTTC. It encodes CASTLGGAGNEQFF.

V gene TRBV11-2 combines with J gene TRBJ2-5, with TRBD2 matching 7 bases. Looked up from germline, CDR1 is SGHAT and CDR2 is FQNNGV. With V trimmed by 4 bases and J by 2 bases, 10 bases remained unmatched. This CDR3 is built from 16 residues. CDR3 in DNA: TGTGCCAGCAGCTCTGGAGGTGGGGGGGGTCAAGAGACCCAGTACTTC. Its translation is CASSSGGGGGQETQYF. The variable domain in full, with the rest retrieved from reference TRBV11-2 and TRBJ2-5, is EAGVAQSPRYKIIEKRQSVAFWCNPISGHATLYWYQQILGQGPKLLIQFQNNGVVDDSQLPKDRFSAERLKGVDSTLKIQPAKLEDSAVYLCASSSGGGGGQETQYFGPGTRLLVL.

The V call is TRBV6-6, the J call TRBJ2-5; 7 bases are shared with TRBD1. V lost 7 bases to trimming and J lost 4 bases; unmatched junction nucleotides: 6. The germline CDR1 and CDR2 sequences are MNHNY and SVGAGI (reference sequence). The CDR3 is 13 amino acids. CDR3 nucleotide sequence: TGTGCCAGCAATGAAAACAGGGGAGAGACCCAGTACTTC. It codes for CASNENRGETQYF.

CDR3 coding DNA: TGTGCCAGCTCACACAACAGGGGAGGCACTGAAGCTTTCTTT. Protein sequence: CASSHNRGGTEAFF. The V gene is TRBV18, the J gene TRBJ1-1; 7 bases fit TRBD1. This CDR3 comprises 14 residues. J was trimmed by 4 bases and V by 4 bases; bases with no gene match: 6. Germline V gives CDR1 KGHSH, CDR2 LQKENI.

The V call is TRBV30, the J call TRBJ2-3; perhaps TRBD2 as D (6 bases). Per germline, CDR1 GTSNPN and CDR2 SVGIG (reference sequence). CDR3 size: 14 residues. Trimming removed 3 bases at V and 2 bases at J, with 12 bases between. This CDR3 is CAWRPLANTDTQYF. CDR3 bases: TGTGCCTGGAGGCCCCTAGCGAACACAGATACGCAGTATTTT.

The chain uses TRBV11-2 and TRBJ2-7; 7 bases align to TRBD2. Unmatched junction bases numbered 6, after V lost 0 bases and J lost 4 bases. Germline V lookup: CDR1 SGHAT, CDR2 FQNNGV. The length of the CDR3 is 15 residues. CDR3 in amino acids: CASSLDPAGVYEQYF. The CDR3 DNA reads TGTGCCAGCAGCTTAGACCCGGCGGGAGTGTACGAGCAGTACTTC.

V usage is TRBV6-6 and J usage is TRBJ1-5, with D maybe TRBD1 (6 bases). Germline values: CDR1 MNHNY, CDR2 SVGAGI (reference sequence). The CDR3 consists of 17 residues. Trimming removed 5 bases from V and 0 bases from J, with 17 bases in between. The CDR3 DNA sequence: TGTGCCAGCAGTCCGAATGTGGACAGTTATAGCAATCAGCCCCAGCATTTT. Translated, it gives CASSPNVDSYSNQPQHF.

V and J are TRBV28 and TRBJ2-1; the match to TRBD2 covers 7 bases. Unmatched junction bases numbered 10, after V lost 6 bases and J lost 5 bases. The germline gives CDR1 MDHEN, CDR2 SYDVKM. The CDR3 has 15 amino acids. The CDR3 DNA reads TGTGCCAGCAGGAGGGGATCGGGGGGAAACAATGAGCAGTTCTTC. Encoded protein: CASRRGSGGNNEQFF.